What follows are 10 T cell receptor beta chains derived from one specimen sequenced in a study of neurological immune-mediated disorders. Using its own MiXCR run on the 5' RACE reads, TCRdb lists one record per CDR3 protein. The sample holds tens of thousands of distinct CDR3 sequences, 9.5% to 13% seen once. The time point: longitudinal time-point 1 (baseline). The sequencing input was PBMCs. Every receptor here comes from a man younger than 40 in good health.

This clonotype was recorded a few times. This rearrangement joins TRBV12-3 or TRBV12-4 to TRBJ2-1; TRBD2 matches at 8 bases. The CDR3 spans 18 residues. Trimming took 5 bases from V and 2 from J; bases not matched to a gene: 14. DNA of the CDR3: TGTGCCAGCAGTGGGCCCGGGGGGGGACTAGTGACCTACAATGAGCAGTTCTTC. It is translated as CASSGPGGGLVTYNEQFF.

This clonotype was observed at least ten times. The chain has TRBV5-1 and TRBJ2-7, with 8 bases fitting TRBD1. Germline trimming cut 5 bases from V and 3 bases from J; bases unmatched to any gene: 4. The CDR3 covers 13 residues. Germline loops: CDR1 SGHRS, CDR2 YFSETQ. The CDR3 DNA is TGCGCCAGCAGGGGACAGGACTTCTACGAGCAGTACTTC. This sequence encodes CASRGQDFYEQYF.

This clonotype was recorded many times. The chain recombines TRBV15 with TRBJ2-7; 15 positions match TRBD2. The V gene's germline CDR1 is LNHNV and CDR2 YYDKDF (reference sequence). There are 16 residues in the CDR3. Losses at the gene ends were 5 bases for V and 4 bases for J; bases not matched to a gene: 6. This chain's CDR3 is CATSPGLAGGGYEQYF. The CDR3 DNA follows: TGTGCCACCAGCCCGGGACTAGCGGGAGGTGGTTACGAGCAGTACTTC.

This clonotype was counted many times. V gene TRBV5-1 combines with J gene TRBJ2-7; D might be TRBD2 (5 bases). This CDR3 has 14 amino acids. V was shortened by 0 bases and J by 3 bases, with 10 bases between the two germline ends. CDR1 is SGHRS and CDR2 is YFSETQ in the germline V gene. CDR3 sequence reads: CASSLASGGYEQYF. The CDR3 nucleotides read TGCGCCAGCAGCTTGGCGAGTGGAGGCTACGAGCAGTACTTC.

Written as DNA, the CDR3 is TGTGCCAGCAGCCAAGACTGGGGGACCTACGAGCAGTACTTC. Translated, it gives CASSQDWGTYEQYF. The J gene is TRBJ2-7, the V gene TRBV3-1; D possibly uses TRBD1 or TRBD2 (5 bases each). The length of the CDR3 is 14 residues. The germline V and J ends were trimmed by 0 bases and 2 bases, with 8 bases remaining between them. The germline V gene has CDR1 LGHDT and CDR2 YNNKEL (reference sequence).

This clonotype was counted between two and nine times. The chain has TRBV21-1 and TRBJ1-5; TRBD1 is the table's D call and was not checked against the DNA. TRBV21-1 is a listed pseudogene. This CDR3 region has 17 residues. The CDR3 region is CASSIEGWDRGNQPQHF. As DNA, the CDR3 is TGTGCCAGCAGCATAGAAGGGTGGGACAGGGGGAATCAGCCCCAGCATTTT.

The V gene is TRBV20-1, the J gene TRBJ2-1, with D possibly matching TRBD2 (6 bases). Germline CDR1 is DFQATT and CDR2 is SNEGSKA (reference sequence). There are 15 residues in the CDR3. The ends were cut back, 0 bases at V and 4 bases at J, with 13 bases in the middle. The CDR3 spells CSARDLVAEYNEQFF. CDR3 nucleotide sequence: TGCAGTGCTAGAGATCTGGTAGCGGAGTACAATGAGCAGTTCTTC.

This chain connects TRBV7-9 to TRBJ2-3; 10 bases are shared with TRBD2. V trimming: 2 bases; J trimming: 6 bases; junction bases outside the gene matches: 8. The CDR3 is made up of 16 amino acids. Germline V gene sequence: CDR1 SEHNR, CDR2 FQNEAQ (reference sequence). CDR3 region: CASSLLASGGKDTQYF. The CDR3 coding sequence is TGTGCCAGCAGCTTACTGGCTAGCGGGGGCAAGGATACGCAGTATTTT.

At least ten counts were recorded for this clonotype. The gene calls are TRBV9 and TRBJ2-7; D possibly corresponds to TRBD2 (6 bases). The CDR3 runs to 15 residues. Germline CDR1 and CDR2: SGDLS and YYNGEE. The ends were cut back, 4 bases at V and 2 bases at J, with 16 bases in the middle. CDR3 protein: CASSPPRGSAYEQYF. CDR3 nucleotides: TGTGCCAGCAGCCCCCCCCGGGGGAGTGCCTACGAGCAGTACTTC.

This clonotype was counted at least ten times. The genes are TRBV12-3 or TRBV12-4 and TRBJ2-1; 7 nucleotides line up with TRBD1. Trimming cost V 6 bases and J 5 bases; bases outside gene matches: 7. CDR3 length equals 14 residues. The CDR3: CASRTHGTDNEQFF. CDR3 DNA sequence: TGTGCCAGCAGAACTCATGGGACAGACAATGAGCAGTTCTTC.